This entry lists 9 T cell receptor beta chains sequenced from one sample in a study of blood T cell repertoires in COVID-19. The repertoire was sequenced with immunoSEQ multiplex PCR; TCRdb's copy has only in-frame clones and lacks some. The sample shows roughly 97,000 clones, approximately 82% of them seen only once. The sequencing sample was made of peripheral blood. All receptors come from a man in his 70s with acute or convalescent COVID-19.

This clone was seen just once. The rearrangement joins TRBV2 to TRBJ2-3; no clear D. CDR1 and CDR2 from the germline V gene are SNHLY and FYNNEI. CDR3 length equals 17 residues. Trimming cost V 6 bases and J 0 bases, with 19 bases left between them. The CDR3 DNA reads TGTGCCAGCAGAGGTAGCACTAACACTACTAGCACAGATACGCAGTATTTT. This sequence encodes CASRGSTNTTSTDTQYF.

V is TRBV19 and J is TRBJ1-5; D might be TRBD1 (5 bases). The V and J ends lost 4 bases and 4 bases respectively, with 14 bases between them. Per germline, CDR1 LNHDA and CDR2 SQIVND (reference sequence). The CDR3 runs to 15 residues. CDR3 amino acids: CASSSLAGSNQPQHF. The DNA of the CDR3 is TGTGCCAGTAGTAGCTTGGCAGGGTCGAATCAGCCCCAGCATTTT. Filled out from reference TRBV19 and TRBJ1-5, the complete variable domain reads DGGITQSPKYLFRKEGQNVTLSCEQNLNHDAMYWYRQDPGQGLRLIYYSQIVNDFQKGDIAEGYSVSREKKESFPLTVTSAQKNPTAFYLCASSSLAGSNQPQHFGDGTRLSIL.

The chain combines TRBV7-2 with TRBJ2-5, with TRBD2 matching over 14 bases. V was pared by 5 bases and J by 5 bases, with 7 bases of the junction left unmatched. This CDR3 has 16 residues. The germline CDR1 and CDR2 sequences are SGHTA and FQGNSA. CDR3 residues: CASSPRLAGGRETQYF. As DNA, the CDR3 is TGTGCCAGCAGCCCCCGACTAGCGGGAGGGCGGGAGACCCAGTACTTC.

The genes are TRBV10-3 and TRBJ2-1, with 7 bases matching TRBD2. CDR1 and CDR2 (germline): ENHRY, SYGVKD. Unmatched junction bases numbered 8, after V lost 6 bases and J lost 0 bases. The CDR3 runs to 16 residues. CDR3: CAIRALAESSYNEQFF. CDR3 nucleotide sequence: TGTGCCATCAGGGCCCTAGCGGAGAGCTCCTACAATGAGCAGTTCTTC.

The rearrangement joins TRBV24-1 to TRBJ1-6, with D unresolved. The CDR3 length is 13 residues. Per the germline V gene, CDR1 is KGHDR and CDR2 is SFDVKD. Trimming took off 8 bases at V and 9 bases at J, with 13 bases between the two ends. The CDR3 DNA sequence: TGTGCCACCATTCGGTGCCTTGGTTCACCCCTCCACTTT. It translates to CATIRCLGSPLHF.

CDR3 in amino acids: CASSLRGQGETQYF. CDR3 nucleotide sequence: TGTGCCAGCAGCTTAAGAGGACAGGGTGAGACCCAGTACTTC. This chain links TRBV7-3 with TRBJ2-5; 8 bases match TRBD1. This CDR3 spans 14 amino acids. V dropped 1 base and J dropped 5; count of bases not matched to a gene: 3. In germline, CDR1 is SGHTA, CDR2 FQGTGA.

V and J are TRBV9 and TRBJ1-2, with 7 bases lining up with TRBD1. CDR3 size: 15 residues. The ends lost 3 bases at V and 2 bases at J; junction bases unmatched: 7. CDR1 and CDR2 (germline): SGDLS, YYNGEE. The CDR3 DNA reads as TGTGCCAGCAGCGCCCAGATGACAGGGAACTATGGCTACACCTTC. Its translation: CASSAQMTGNYGYTF. The whole variable domain, filled in from reference TRBV9 and TRBJ1-2, reads DSGVTQTPKHLITATGQRVTLRCSPRSGDLSVYWYQQSLDQGLQFLIQYYNGEERAKGNILERFSAQQFPDLHSELNLSSLELGDSALYFCASSAQMTGNYGYTFGSGTRLTVV.

V usage is TRBV7-6 and J usage is TRBJ2-3; 14 bases are a match to TRBD2. Germline V gene sequence: CDR1 SGHVS, CDR2 FNYEAQ. This CDR3 comprises 17 residues. Germline trimming cut 6 bases from V and 5 bases from J; bases unmatched to any gene: 10. In nucleotides, the CDR3 is TGTGCCAGCAGTCCCCGACTAGCGGGGGGGCCTATAGATACGCAGTATTTT. It codes for CASSPRLAGGPIDTQYF.

The rearrangement uses TRBV7-3 and TRBJ2-1, with a weak D call TRBD2 (5 bases). CDR1 is SGHTA and CDR2 is FQGTGA in the germline V gene. The CDR3 is made up of 19 amino acids. Trimming pared 5 bases from V and 2 bases from J, leaving 25 bases between. CDR3 bases: TGTGCCAGCAGCCTGGGGAACCCTACTTTAGCGAGGCCCTACAATGAGCAGTTCTTC. Translated: CASSLGNPTLARPYNEQFF.